The next 19 T cell receptor beta chains were all read from a single sample in a study of CD8 T cells in ankylosing spondylitis. TCRdb passed the 5' RACE reads through MiXCR, listing each CDR3 protein once. This table has 250,000 to 300,000 distinct CDR3 sequences, around 18% appearing once. The sample taken for sequencing was blood, either unsorted or a sorted T cell fraction (not recorded which). Source of these receptors: a male donor with ankylosing spondylitis or in good health (not recorded which).

The chain recombines TRBV6-1 with TRBJ1-5, with D maybe TRBD1 (5 bases). The CDR3 is 15 residues long. Germline CDR1 and CDR2: MNHNS and SASEGT. The V end lost 1 base, the J end lost 6 bases, and 13 bases lay between the germline ends. The CDR3 is CASSEGQGFGQPQHF. As DNA, the CDR3 is TGTGCCAGCAGTGAAGGGCAGGGTTTCGGTCAGCCCCAGCATTTT.

This clonotype has more than one count but fewer than ten. The gene calls are TRBV5-1 and TRBJ2-1; a weak D match, TRBD1 (5 bases). Germline-derived CDR1 and CDR2 are SGHRS and YFSETQ. Between the trimmed V and J ends, which lost 4 bases and 5 bases, there was a span of 10 bases. This CDR3 spans 13 amino acids. CDR3 bases: TGCGCCAGCAGCGCGGACAACAACAATGAGCAGTTCTTC. It is translated as CASSADNNNEQFF.

This clonotype was picked up a small number of times. The chain uses TRBV12-3 or TRBV12-4 and TRBJ2-2; 7 bases map to TRBD1. The CDR3 is made up of 13 amino acids. V lost 6 bases to trimming and J lost 4 bases; unmatched junction nucleotides: 2. The CDR3 spells CASRGQTTGELFF. The CDR3 DNA reads as TGTGCCAGCAGGGGACAGACCACCGGGGAGCTGTTTTTT.

Only a few counts were recorded for this clonotype. The chain employs TRBV30 and TRBJ2-2; 10 bases fit TRBD1. This CDR3 has 14 amino acids. The V and J ends lost 4 bases and 6 bases, in that order; junction bases with no gene match: 5. CDR1 is GTSNPN and CDR2 is SVGIG in the germline V gene (reference sequence). The CDR3 DNA is TGTGCCTGGACCGACAGGGGGCTCGCCGGGGAGCTGTTTTTT. Encoded protein: CAWTDRGLAGELFF.

This clonotype was detected only a few times. This sequence joins TRBV9 and TRBJ2-2; TRBD1 aligns across 8 bases. The junction had 10 bases not matched to a gene; V was cut back by 6 bases and J by 6 bases. The CDR3 length is 15 residues. CDR1 is SGDLS and CDR2 is YYNGEE in the germline V gene. In DNA form, the CDR3 reads TGTGCCAGCACCGTCCAGGACAGGGACCCCGGGGAGCTGTTTTTT. Its protein product is CASTVQDRDPGELFF.

The chain couples TRBV12-3 or TRBV12-4 to TRBJ1-2; D may be TRBD1 (6 bases). The CDR3 loop spans 14 amino acids. V was clipped by 2 bases and J by 4 bases, with 11 bases between them. The CDR3 region has the DNA TGTGCCAGCAGTTTAAGGGGGGCAACCTATGGCTACACCTTC. This translates into CASSLRGATYGYTF.

V is TRBV4-1 and J is TRBJ1-1; TRBD1 might be the D (6 bases). The length of the CDR3 is 14 residues. Trimming cost V 3 bases and J 1 base, with 9 bases left between them. Germline CDR1 MGHRA, CDR2 YSYEKL. The DNA for the CDR3 is TGCGCCAGCAGCCAGATAGGGGGGAACACTGAAGCTTTCTTT. Protein: CASSQIGGNTEAFF.

The chain is built from TRBV19 and TRBJ2-5; no clear D. The CDR3 consists of 13 residues. The V gene lost 5 bases and the J gene lost 3 bases, with 10 bases spanning the gap. The V gene's germline CDR1 is LNHDA and CDR2 SQIVND (reference sequence). The CDR3 DNA follows: TGTGCCAGTAGTCCGAAGACGAAAGAGACCCAGTACTTC. Amino acid sequence: CASSPKTKETQYF.

With respect to this clonotype: Its ends do not fully match the called genes, so a read error is possible. The chain joins TRBV29-1 to TRBJ2-3, with D perhaps TRBD2 (6 bases). CDR1 SQVTM and CDR2 ANQGSEA come from the germline V gene. The CDR3 runs to 13 residues. The CDR3 sequence: CSAEDGRDDTQYF. In DNA form, the CDR3 reads TGCAGCGCTGAAGACGGGAGAGATGATACGCAGTATTTT.

This clonotype was seen ten or more times. The V gene is TRBV5-5, the J gene TRBJ2-2; no clear D. The CDR3 sequence is 12 residues long. Germline-derived CDR1 and CDR2 are SGHKS and YYEKEE (reference sequence). V gave up 4 bases and J gave up 5 bases, with 6 bases separating them. As DNA, the CDR3 is TGTGCCAGCAGCACGACTACCGGGGAGCTGTTTTTT. Protein: CASSTTTGELFF. The whole variable domain, filled in from reference TRBV5-5 and TRBJ2-2, reads DAGVTQSPTHLIKTRGQQVTLRCSPISGHKSVSWYQQVLGQGPQFIFQYYEKEERGRGNFPDRFSARQFPNYSSELNVNALLLGDSALYLCASSTTTGELFFGEGSRLTVL.

The J gene is TRBJ1-6, the V gene TRBV5-1; D perhaps matches TRBD1 (5 bases). Trimming took 2 bases from V and 0 from J, leaving 15 bases between them. This CDR3 comprises 18 residues. The germline V gene has CDR1 SGHRS and CDR2 YFSETQ. The chain's CDR3 is CASSFEGPSSSYNSPLHF. CDR3 bases: TGCGCCAGCAGCTTTGAGGGACCGTCGAGCTCCTATAATTCACCCCTCCACTTT.

This clonotype has just a few counts. The rearrangement links TRBV6-1 to TRBJ2-7; D uncertain. Per the germline V gene, CDR1 is MNHNS and CDR2 is SASEGT. CDR3 length: 14 amino acids. Trimming removed 3 bases at V and 5 bases at J, with 14 bases between. The CDR3 DNA reads as TGTGCCAGCAGTGATAGGCAGGCAAGCGACGAGCAGTACGTC. It encodes CASSDRQASDEQYV.

This clonotype was recorded many times. The rearrangement links TRBV5-6 to TRBJ2-5; maybe TRBD1 (6 bases). The V end was cut by 1 base, the J end by 5 bases, with 15 bases between. The CDR3 consists of 15 residues. Germline CDR1 SGHDT, CDR2 YYEEEE. In DNA, the CDR3 is TGTGCCAGCAGCTTGCTGCCAGGGGCGTCGGAGACCCAGTACTTC. This encodes CASSLLPGASETQYF.

The chain couples TRBV7-3 to TRBJ2-1; 7 bases are a match to TRBD1. With 5 bases clipped from V and 3 bases from J, the junction kept 7 bases outside the gene matches. The CDR3 extends over 15 amino acids. The germline gives CDR1 SGHTA, CDR2 FQGTGA. CDR3 protein: CASSPDPGGYNEQFF. In DNA, the CDR3 is TGTGCCAGCAGCCCGGACCCAGGGGGCTACAATGAGCAGTTCTTC.

The sample holds a few counts of this clonotype. The J gene is TRBJ2-3, the V gene TRBV5-5; no definite D call. The V gene's germline CDR1 is SGHKS and CDR2 YYEKEE (reference sequence). The CDR3 runs to 14 residues. Deletions cut 4 bases from V and 1 base from J, with 10 bases between. This CDR3 reads CASSPDGGTDTQYF. The CDR3 nucleotides read TGTGCCAGCAGCCCGGATGGCGGCACAGATACGCAGTATTTT.

V is TRBV20-1 and J is TRBJ1-6; 9 bases are a match to TRBD1. CDR1 is DFQATT and CDR2 is SNEGSKA in the germline V gene (reference sequence). The CDR3 extends over 14 amino acids. V shed 4 bases, J shed 7 bases, and the junction held 5 bases outside the gene matches. CDR3 residues: CSAIRDRANSPLHF. The CDR3, as DNA: TGCAGTGCTATAAGGGACAGGGCGAATTCACCCCTCCACTTT.

This clonotype was picked up a small number of times. This chain connects TRBV6-5 to TRBJ1-3; maybe TRBD1 (5 bases). From germline, CDR1 is MNHEY and CDR2 SVGAGI. With 4 bases removed from V and 0 bases from J, the gap between germline ends came to 19 bases. The CDR3 loop spans 18 amino acids. Written as DNA, the CDR3 is TGTGCCAGCAGTTCCCGACGGCGGTGGGGGGTCTCTGGAAACACCATATATTTT. It encodes CASSSRRRWGVSGNTIYF.

The chain has TRBV10-2 and TRBJ2-7, with D perhaps TRBD2 (5 bases). Germline values: CDR1 WSHSY, CDR2 SAAADI. This CDR3 comprises 13 residues. Trimming removed 10 bases from V and 0 bases from J, with 13 bases in between. The CDR3 region has the DNA TGCGCCACCGTCCCAGCGGACTCCTACGAGCAGTACGTC. Amino acids: CATVPADSYEQYV.

This clonotype appeared a few times. The chain joins TRBV15 to TRBJ2-1; perhaps D is TRBD1 or TRBD2 (5 bases each). Trimming took off 0 bases at V and 0 bases at J, with 9 bases between the two ends. Germline V lookup: CDR1 LNHNV, CDR2 YYDKDF (reference sequence). The CDR3 contains 16 residues. CDR3 DNA sequence: TGTGCCACCAGCAGAGATAGGGACGGCTCCTACAATGAGCAGTTCTTC. This codes for CATSRDRDGSYNEQFF. Drawing the rest from reference TRBV15 and TRBJ2-1, the complete variable domain is DAMVIQNPRYQVTQFGKPVTLSCSQTLNHNVMYWYQQKSSQAPKLLFHYYDKDFNNEADTPDNFQSRRPNTSFCFLDIRSPGLGDTAMYLCATSRDRDGSYNEQFFGPGTRLTVL.